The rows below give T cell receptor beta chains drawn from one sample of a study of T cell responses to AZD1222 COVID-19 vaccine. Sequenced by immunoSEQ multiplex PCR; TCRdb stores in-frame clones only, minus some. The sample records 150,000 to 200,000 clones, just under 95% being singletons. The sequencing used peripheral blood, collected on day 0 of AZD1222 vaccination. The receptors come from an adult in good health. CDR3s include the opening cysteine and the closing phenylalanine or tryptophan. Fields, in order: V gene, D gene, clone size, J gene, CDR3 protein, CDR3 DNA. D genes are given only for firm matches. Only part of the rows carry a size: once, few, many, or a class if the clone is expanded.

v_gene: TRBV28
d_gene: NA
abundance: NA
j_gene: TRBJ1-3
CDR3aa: CASSLSPGPGNTIYF
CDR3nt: TGTGCCAGCAGTTTATCTCCAGGGCCTGGAAACACCATATATTTT

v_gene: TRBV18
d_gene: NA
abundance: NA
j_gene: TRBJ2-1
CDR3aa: CASSPVPYNEQFF
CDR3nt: TGTGCCAGCTCACCAGTCCCCTACAATGAGCAGTTCTTC

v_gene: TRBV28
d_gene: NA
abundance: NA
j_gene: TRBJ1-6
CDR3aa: CASSSVQGMGSPLHF
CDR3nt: TGTGCCAGCAGTTCCGTGCAGGGGATGGGGTCACCCCTCCACTTT

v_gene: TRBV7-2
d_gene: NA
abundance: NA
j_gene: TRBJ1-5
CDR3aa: CASSFDRSSNQPQHF
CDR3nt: TGTGCCAGCAGCTTCGACAGGTCTAGCAATCAGCCCCAGCATTTT

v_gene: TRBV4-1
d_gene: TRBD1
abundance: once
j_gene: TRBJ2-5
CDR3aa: CASSQTGTGKETQYF
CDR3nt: TGCGCCAGCAGCCAAACCGGGACAGGAAAAGAGACCCAGTACTTC

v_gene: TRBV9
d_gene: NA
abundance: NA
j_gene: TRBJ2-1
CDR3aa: CASSVGGASYNEQFF
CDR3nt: TGTGCCAGCAGCGTAGGGGGGGCCTCCTACAATGAGCAGTTCTTC

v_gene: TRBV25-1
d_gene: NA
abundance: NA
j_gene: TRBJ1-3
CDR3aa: CASSVGTQNTIYF
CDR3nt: TGTGCCAGCAGTGTAGGGACTCAAAACACCATATATTTT

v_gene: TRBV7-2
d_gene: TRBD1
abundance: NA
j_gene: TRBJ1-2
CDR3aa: CASSLIGTGSNYGYTF
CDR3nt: TGTGCCAGCAGCTTAATCGGGACAGGGTCTAACTATGGCTACACCTTC

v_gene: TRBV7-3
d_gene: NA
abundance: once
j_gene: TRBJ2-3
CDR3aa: CASSLTGTPGTDTQYF
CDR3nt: TGTGCCAGCAGCCTCACTGGGACCCCTGGCACAGATACGCAGTATTTT

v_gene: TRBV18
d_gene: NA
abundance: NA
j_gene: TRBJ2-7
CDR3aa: CASSLNKRTTRSYEQYF
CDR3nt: TGTGCCAGCTCACTAAACAAAAGAACAACAAGGTCCTACGAGCAGTACTTC

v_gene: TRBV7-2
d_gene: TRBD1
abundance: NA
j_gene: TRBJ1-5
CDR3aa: CASSLGQGRNQPQHF
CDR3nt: TGTGCCAGCAGCTTAGGACAGGGAAGAAATCAGCCCCAGCATTTT

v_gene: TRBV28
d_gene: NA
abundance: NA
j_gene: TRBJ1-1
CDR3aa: CASSFLGSRNTEAFF
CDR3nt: TGTGCCAGCAGTTTTCTGGGAAGCAGGAACACTGAAGCTTTCTTT

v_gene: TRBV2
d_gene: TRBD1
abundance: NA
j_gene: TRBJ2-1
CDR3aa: CASSFTGGSYNEQFF
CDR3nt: TGTGCCAGCAGTTTCACAGGGGGCTCCTACAATGAGCAGTTCTTC

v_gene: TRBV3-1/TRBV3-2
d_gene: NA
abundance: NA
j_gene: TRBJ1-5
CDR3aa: CASAQDGNQPQHF
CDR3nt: TGTGCCAGCGCACAGGATGGCAATCAGCCCCAGCATTTT

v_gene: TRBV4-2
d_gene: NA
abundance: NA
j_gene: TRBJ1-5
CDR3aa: CASSQGEWGRNQPQHF
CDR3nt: TGTGCCAGCAGCCAAGGGGAATGGGGTCGCAATCAGCCCCAGCATTTT

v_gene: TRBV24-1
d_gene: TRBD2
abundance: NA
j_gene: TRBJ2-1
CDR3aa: CATSDLHAGGNEQFF
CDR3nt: TGTGCCACCAGTGATTTGCACGCGGGGGGCAATGAGCAGTTCTTC

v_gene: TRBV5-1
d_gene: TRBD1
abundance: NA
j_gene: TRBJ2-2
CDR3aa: CASSFGTADTGELFF
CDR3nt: TGCGCCAGCAGCTTCGGGACAGCAGACACCGGGGAGCTGTTTTTT

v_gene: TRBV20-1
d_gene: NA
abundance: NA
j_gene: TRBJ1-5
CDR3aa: CSASSTYNQPQHF
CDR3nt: TGCAGTGCTAGTAGCACCTACAATCAGCCCCAGCATTTT

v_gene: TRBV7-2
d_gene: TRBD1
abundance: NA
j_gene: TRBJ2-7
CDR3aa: CASSLGGQGVYEQYF
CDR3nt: TGTGCCAGCAGCTTAGGGGGACAGGGAGTGTACGAGCAGTACTTC

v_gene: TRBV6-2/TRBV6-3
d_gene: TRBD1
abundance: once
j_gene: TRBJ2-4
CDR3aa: CASSYLGQGVRNIQYF
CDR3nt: TGTGCCAGCAGTTACCTGGGACAGGGGGTTCGGAACATTCAGTACTTC

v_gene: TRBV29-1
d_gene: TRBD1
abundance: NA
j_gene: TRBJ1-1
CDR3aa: CSAPDREAFF
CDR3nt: TGCAGCGCTCCGGACAGGGAAGCTTTCTTT

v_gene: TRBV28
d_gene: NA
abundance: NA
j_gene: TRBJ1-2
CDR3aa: CASSSTSEHGYTF
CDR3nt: TGTGCCAGCAGCTCAACCAGCGAGCATGGCTACACCTTC

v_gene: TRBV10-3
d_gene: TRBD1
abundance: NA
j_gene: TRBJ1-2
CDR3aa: CAISDGTDSGYGYTF
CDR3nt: TGTGCCATCAGTGACGGGACAGATTCGGGATATGGCTACACCTTC

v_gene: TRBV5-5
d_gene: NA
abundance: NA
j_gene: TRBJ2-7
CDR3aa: CASSLDPDYEQYF
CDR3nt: TGTGCCAGCAGTCTAGACCCAGACTACGAGCAGTACTTC

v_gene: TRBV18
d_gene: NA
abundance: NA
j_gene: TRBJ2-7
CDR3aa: CASSPTGGDEQYF
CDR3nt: TGTGCCAGCTCACCCACGGGCGGGGACGAGCAGTACTTC

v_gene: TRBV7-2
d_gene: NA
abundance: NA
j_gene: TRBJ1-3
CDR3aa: CASSFQGGPSGNTIYF
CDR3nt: TGTGCCAGCAGCTTCCAGGGCGGACCCTCTGGAAACACCATATATTTT

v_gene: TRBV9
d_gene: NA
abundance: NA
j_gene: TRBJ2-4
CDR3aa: CASSVGFLLAKNIQYF
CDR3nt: TGTGCCAGCAGCGTCGGGTTCCTACTAGCCAAAAACATTCAGTACTTC

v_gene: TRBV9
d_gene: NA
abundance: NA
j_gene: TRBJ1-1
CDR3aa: CASSVSSTNGNTEAFF
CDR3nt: TGTGCCAGCAGCGTAAGCTCGACAAATGGGAACACTGAAGCTTTCTTT

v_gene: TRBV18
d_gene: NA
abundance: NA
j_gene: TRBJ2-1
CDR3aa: CASSPPNRFPNNEQFF
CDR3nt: TGTGCCAGCTCACCACCTAACAGATTCCCGAACAATGAGCAGTTCTTC

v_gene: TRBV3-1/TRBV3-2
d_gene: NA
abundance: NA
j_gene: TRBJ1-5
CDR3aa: CASSLGDQPQHF
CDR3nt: TGTGCCAGCAGCCTTGGAGACCAGCCCCAGCATTTT

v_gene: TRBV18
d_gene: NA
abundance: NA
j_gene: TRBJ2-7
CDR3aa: CASSPSNYEQYF
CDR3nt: TGTGCCAGCTCACCATCGAATTACGAGCAGTACTTC

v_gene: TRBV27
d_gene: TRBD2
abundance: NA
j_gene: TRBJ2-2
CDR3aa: CASSLAGGQTGELFF
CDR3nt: TGTGCCAGCAGTCTAGCGGGGGGGCAAACCGGGGAGCTGTTTTTT

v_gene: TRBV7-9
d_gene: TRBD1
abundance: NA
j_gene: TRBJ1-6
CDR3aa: CASRQGNNSPLHF
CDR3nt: TGTGCCAGCAGACAGGGGAATAATTCACCCCTCCACTTT

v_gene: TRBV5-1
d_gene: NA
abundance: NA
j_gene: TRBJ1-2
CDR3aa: CASLPTSGANYGYTF
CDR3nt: TGCGCCAGCCTCCCCACTAGCGGCGCTAACTATGGCTACACCTTC

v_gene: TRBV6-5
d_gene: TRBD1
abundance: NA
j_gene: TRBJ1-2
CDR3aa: CASSYSPGTGHYGYTF
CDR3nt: TGTGCCAGCAGTTACTCGCCCGGGACAGGTCACTATGGCTACACCTTC

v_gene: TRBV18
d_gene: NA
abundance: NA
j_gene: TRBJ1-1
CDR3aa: CASSPQNSGVMNTEAFF
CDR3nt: TGTGCCAGCTCACCTCAAAACTCGGGTGTCATGAACACTGAAGCTTTCTTT

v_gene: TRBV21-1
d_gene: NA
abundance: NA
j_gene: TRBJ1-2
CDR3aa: CASSNRQGGTYGYTF
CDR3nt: TGTGCCAGCAGCAACAGGCAGGGAGGGACCTATGGCTACACCTTC

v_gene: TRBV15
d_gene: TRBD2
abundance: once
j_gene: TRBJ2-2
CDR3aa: CATSRSGGGGELFF
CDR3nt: TGTGCCACCAGCAGAAGCGGGGGTGGCGGGGAGCTGTTTTTT

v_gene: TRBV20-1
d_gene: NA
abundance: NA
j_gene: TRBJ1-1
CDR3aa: CSARSNEAFF
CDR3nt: TGCAGTGCTAGGAGTAATGAAGCTTTCTTT

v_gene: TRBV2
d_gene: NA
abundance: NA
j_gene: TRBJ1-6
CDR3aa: CASSVGRGIISPLHF
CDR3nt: TGTGCCAGCAGTGTCGGCAGGGGAATTATCTCACCCCTCCACTTT

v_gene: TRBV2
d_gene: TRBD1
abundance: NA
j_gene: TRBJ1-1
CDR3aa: CASRVGTGAAEAFF
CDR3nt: TGTGCCAGCAGGGTCGGGACAGGGGCCGCTGAAGCTTTCTTT

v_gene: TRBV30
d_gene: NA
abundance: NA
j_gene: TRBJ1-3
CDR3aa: CAWSEVGVGNTIYF
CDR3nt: TGTGCCTGGAGTGAGGTTGGCGTGGGAAACACCATATATTTT

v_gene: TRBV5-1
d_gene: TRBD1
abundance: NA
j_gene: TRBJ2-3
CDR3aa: CASSVQGQGAADTQYF
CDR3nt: TGCGCCAGCAGCGTTCAAGGACAGGGGGCGGCGGATACGCAGTATTTT

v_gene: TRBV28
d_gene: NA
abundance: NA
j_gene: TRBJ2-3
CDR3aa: CAVHSGPGTDTQYF
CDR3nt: TGTGCAGTTCACTCGGGCCCGGGCACAGATACGCAGTATTTT

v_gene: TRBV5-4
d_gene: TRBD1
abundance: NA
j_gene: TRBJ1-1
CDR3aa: CASSLETGGAEAFF
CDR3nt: TGTGCCAGCAGCCTAGAGACAGGGGGTGCTGAAGCTTTCTTT

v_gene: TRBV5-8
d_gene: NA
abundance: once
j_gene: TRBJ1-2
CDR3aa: CASSLAPVPYGYTF
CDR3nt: TGTGCCAGCAGCTTGGCTCCAGTACCCTATGGCTACACCTTC

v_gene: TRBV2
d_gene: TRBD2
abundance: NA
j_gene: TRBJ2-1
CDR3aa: CASSPMTSGVGNEQFF
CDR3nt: TGTGCCAGCAGTCCTATGACTAGCGGAGTAGGCAATGAGCAGTTCTTC

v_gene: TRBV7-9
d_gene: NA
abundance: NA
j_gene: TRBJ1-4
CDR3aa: CASSLRPEGLSEKLFF
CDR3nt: TGTGCCAGCAGCTTGCGGCCGGAGGGGCTAAGTGAAAAACTGTTTTTT

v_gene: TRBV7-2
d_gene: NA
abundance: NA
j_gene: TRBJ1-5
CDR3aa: CASKVYRINQPQHF
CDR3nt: TGTGCCAGCAAAGTGTACAGAATCAATCAGCCCCAGCATTTT

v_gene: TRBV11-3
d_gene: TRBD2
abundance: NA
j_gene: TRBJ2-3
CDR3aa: CASSIGLVGSDTQYF
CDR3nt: TGTGCCAGCAGCATCGGACTAGTGGGCTCAGATACGCAGTATTTT

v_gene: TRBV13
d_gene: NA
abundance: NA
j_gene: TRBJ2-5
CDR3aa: CASSFQETQYF
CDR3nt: TGTGCCAGCAGCTTCCAAGAGACCCAGTACTTC

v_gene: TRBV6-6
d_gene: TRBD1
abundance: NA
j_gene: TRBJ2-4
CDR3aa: CATIRDRFLQYF
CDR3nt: TGTGCCACTATTCGGGACAGGTTCCTTCAGTACTTC

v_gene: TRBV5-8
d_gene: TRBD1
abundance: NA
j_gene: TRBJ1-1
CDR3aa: CASFHRGKYTEAFF
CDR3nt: TGTGCCAGCTTCCACAGGGGGAAATACACTGAAGCTTTCTTT

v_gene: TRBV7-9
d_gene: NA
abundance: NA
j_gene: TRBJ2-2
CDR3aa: CASTRSEGVTGELFF
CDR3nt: TGTGCCAGCACCCGATCGGAAGGGGTTACCGGGGAGCTGTTTTTT

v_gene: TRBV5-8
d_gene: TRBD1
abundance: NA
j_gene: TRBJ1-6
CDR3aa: CASSSPVQGPNSPLHF
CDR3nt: TGTGCCAGCAGCTCCCCCGTACAGGGGCCTAATTCACCCCTCCACTTT